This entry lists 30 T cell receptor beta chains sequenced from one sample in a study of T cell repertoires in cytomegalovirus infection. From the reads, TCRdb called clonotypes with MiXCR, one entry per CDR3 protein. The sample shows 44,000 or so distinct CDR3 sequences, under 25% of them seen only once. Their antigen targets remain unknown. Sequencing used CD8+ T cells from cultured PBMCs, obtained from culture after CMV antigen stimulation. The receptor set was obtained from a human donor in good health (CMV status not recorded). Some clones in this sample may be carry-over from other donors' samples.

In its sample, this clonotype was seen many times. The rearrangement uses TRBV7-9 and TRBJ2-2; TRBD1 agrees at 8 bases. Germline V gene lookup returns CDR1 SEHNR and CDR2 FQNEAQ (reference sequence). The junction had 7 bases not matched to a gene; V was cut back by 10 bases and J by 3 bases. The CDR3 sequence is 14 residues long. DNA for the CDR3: TGTGCCATCTGGACAGGGCTGTACACCGGGGAGCTGTTTTTT. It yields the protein CAIWTGLYTGELFF.

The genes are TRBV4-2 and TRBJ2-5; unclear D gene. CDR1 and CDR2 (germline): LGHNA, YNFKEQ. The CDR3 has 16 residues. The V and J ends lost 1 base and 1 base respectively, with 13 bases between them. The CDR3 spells CASSQARDSGQETQYF. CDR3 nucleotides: TGTGCCAGCAGCCAAGCGCGTGACTCGGGCCAAGAGACCCAGTACTTC.

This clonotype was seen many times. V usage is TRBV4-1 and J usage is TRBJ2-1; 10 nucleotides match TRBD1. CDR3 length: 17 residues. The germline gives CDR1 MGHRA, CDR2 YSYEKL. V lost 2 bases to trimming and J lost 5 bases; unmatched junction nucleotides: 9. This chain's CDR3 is CASSQLDSGQGNNEQFF. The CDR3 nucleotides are TGCGCCAGCAGCCAATTAGACTCGGGACAGGGGAACAATGAGCAGTTCTTC.

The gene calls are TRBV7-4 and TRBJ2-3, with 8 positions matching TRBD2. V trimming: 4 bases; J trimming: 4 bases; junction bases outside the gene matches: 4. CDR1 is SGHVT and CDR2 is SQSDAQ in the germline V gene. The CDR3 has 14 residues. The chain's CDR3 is CASSSRGAADTQYF. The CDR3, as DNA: TGTGCCAGCAGCTCGCGGGGGGCGGCAGATACGCAGTATTTT.

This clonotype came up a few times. The CDR3 DNA reads as TGTGCCAGCAGCTTATCTAGACTTCCCCGCCCCCAAGAGACCCAGTACTTC. It yields the protein CASSLSRLPRPQETQYF. V gene TRBV11-2 combines with J gene TRBJ2-5, with D unclear. Trimming took off 2 bases at V and 1 base at J, with 17 bases between the two ends. Germline V gives CDR1 SGHAT, CDR2 FQNNGV. The CDR3 has 17 residues.

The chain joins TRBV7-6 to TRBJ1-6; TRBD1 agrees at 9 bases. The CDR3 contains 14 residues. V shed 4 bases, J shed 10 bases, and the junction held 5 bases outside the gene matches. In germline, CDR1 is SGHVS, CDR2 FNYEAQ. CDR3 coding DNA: TGTGCCAGCAGCTCGGGACAGGGACGATCACCCCTCCACTTT. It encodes CASSSGQGRSPLHF.

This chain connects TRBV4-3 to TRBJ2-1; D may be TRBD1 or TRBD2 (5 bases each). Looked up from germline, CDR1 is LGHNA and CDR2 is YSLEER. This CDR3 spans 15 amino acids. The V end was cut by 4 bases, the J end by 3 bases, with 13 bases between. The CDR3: CASSLQEEYYNEQFF. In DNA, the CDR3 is TGCGCCAGCAGCCTACAGGAGGAATACTACAATGAGCAGTTCTTC.

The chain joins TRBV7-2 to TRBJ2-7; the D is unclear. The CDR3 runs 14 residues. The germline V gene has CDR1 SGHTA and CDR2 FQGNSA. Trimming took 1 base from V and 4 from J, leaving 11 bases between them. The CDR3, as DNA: TGTGCCAGCAGCTTAGGGGGAAACACATACGAGCAGTACTTC. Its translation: CASSLGGNTYEQYF.

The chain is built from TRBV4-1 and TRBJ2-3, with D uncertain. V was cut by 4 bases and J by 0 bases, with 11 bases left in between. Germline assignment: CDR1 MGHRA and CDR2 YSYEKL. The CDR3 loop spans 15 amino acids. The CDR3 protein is CASSPRMGSTDTQYF. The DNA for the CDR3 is TGCGCCAGCAGCCCCCGGATGGGAAGCACAGATACGCAGTATTTT.

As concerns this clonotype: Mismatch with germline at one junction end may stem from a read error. The CDR3 reads CACSDPGAEQYF. The CDR3 DNA reads TGTGCCTGCAGCGATCCGGGGGCCGAGCAGTACTTC. V and J are TRBV28 and TRBJ2-7; the D call may be TRBD1 or TRBD2 (6 bases each). The length of the CDR3 is 12 residues. The germline gives CDR1 MDHEN, CDR2 SYDVKM. Variable domain in full (rest from reference TRBV28 and TRBJ2-7): DVKVTQSSRYLVKRTGEKVFLECVQDMDHENMFWYRQDPGLGLRLIYFSYDVKMKEKGDIPEGYSVSREKKERFSLILESASTNQTSMYLCACSDPGAEQYFGPGTRLTVT.

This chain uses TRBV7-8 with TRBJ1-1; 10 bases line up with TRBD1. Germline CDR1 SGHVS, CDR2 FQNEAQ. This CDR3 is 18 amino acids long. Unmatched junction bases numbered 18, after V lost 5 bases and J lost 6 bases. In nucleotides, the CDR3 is TGTGCCAGCAGCGCAGTCCGGGACAGGGGAAAAAGGGGGGCTGAAGCTTTCTTT. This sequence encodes CASSAVRDRGKRGAEAFF.

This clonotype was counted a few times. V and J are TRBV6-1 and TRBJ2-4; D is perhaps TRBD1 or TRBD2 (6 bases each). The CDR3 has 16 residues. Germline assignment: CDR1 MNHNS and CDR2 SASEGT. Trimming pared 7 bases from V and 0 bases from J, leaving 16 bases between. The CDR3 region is CASMFRGDLAKNIQYF. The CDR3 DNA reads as TGTGCCAGCATGTTTAGGGGGGACCTAGCCAAAAACATTCAGTACTTC.

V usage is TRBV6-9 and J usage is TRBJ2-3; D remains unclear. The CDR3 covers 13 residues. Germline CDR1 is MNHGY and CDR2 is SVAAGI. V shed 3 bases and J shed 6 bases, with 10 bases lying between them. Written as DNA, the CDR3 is TGTGCCAGCAGTTACTCGAACGCGGATACGCAGTATTTT. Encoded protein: CASSYSNADTQYF.

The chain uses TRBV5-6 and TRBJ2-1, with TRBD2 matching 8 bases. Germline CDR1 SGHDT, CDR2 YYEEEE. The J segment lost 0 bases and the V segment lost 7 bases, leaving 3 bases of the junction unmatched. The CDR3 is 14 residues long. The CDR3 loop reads CASGSGASYNEQFF. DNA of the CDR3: TGTGCCAGCGGTAGCGGGGCCTCCTACAATGAGCAGTTCTTC.

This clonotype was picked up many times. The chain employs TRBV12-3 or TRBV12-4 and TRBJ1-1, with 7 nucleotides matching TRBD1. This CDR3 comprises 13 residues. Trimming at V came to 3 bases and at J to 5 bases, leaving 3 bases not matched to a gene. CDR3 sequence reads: CASSFDRDTEAFF. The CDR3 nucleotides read TGTGCCAGCAGTTTTGACAGGGATACTGAAGCTTTCTTT.

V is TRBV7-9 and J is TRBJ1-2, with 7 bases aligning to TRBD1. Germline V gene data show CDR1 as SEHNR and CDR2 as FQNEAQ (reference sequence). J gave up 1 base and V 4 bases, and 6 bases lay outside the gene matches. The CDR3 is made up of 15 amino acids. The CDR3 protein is CASSSAQGDNYGYTF. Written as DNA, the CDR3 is TGTGCCAGCAGCTCCGCCCAGGGGGATAACTATGGCTACACCTTC.

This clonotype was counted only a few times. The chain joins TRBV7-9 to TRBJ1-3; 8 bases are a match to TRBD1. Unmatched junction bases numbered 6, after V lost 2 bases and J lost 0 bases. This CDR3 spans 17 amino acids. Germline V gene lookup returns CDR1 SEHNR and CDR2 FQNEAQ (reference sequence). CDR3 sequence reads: CASSLTRQGYSGNTIYF. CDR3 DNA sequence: TGTGCCAGCAGCTTAACGCGACAGGGGTACTCTGGAAACACCATATATTTT.

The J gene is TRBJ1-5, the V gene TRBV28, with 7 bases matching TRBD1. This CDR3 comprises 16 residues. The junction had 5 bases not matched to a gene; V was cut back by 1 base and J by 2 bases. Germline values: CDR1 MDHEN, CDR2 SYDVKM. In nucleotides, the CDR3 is TGTGCCAGCAGTTTATTGGACAGGATCGGCAATCAGCCCCAGCATTTT. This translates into CASSLLDRIGNQPQHF.

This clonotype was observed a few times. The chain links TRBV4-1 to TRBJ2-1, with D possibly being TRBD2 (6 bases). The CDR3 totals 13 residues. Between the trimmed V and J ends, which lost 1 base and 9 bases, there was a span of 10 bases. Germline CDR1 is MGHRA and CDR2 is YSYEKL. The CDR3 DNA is TGCGCCAGCAGCCAAGGCGGACTAATTGAGCAGTTCTTC. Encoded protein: CASSQGGLIEQFF.

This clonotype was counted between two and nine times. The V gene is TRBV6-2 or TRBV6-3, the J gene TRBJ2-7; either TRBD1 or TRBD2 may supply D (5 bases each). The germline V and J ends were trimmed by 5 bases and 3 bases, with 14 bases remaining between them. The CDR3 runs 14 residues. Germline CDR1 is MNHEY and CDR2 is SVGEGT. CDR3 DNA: TGTGCCAGCAGTGTGGGACGTGGTATCTACGAGCAGTACTTC. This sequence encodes CASSVGRGIYEQYF.

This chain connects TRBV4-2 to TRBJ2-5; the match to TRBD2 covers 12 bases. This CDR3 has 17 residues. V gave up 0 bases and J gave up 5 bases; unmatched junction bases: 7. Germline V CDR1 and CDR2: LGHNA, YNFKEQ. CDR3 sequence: CASSQDPKTSGSETQYF. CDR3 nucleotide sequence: TGTGCCAGCAGCCAAGACCCTAAGACTAGCGGGAGCGAGACCCAGTACTTC.

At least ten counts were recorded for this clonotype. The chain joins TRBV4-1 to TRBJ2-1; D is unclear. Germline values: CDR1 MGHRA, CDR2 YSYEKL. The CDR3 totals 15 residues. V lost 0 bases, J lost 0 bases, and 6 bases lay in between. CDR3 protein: CASSQEALSYNEQFF. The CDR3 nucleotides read TGCGCCAGCAGCCAAGAGGCCCTCTCCTACAATGAGCAGTTCTTC.

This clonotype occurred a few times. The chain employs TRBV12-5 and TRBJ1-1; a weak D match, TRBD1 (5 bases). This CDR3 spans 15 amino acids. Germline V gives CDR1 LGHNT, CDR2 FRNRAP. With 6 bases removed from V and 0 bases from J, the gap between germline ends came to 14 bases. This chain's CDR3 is CASGGGGVLNTEAFF. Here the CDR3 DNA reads TGTGCTAGTGGGGGGGGTGGGGTCCTGAACACTGAAGCTTTCTTT. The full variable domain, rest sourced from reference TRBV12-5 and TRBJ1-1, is DARVTQTPRHKVTEMGQEVTMRCQPILGHNTVFWYRQTMMQGLELLAYFRNRAPLDDSGMPKDRFSAEMPDATLATLKIQPSEPRDSAVYFCASGGGGVLNTEAFFGQGTRLTVV.

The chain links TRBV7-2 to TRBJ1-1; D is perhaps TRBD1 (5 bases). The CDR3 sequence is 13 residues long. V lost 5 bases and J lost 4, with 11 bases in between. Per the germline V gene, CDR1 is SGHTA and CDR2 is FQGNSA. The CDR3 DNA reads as TGTGCCAGCAGCAACCAGGGCGGCACTGAAGCTTTCTTT. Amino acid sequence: CASSNQGGTEAFF.

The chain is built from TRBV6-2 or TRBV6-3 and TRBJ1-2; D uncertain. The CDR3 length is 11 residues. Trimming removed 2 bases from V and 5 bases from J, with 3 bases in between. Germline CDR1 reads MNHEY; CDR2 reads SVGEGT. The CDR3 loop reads CASSYGYGYTF. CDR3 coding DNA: TGTGCCAGCAGTTACGGGTATGGCTACACCTTC.

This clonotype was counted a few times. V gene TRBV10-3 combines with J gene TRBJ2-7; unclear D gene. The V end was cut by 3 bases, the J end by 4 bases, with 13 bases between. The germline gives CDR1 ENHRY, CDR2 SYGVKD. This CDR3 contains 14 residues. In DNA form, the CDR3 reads TGTGCCATCAGTGACGAAGGGTTCACTTACGAGCAGTACTTC. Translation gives CAISDEGFTYEQYF.

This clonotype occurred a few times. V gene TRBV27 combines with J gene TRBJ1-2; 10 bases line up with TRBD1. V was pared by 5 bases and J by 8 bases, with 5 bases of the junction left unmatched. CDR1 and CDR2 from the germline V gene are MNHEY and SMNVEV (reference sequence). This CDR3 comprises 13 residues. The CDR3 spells CASSPGTGAGYTF. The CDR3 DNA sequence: TGTGCCAGCAGTCCCGGGACAGGGGCCGGCTACACCTTC.

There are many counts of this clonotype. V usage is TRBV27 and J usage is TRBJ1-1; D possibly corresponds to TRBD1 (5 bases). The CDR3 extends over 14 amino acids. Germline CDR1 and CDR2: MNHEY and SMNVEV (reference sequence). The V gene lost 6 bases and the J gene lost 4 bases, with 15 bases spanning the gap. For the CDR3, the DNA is TGTGCCAGCAGACCGATCAAGGGGAGCACTGAAGCTTTCTTT. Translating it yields CASRPIKGSTEAFF.

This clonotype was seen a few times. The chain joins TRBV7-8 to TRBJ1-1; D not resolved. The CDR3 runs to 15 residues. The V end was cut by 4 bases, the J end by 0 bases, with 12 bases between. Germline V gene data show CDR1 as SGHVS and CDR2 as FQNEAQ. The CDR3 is CASSSLAGMNTEAFF. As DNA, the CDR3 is TGTGCCAGCAGCTCCTTGGCAGGCATGAACACTGAAGCTTTCTTT. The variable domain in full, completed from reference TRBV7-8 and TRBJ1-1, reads GAGVSQSPRYKVAKRGQDVALRCDPISGHVSLFWYQQALGQGPEFLTYFQNEAQLDKSGLPSDRFFAERPEGSVSTLKIQRTQQEDSAVYLCASSSLAGMNTEAFFGQGTRLTVV.

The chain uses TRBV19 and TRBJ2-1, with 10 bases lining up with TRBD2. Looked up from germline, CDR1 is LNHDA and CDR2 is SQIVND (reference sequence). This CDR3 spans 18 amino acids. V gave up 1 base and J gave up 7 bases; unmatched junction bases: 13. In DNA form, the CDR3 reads TGTGCCAGTAGTATAGCTCCCCCTCTAGCGGGAGAGGAAAATGAGCAGTTCTTC. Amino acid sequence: CASSIAPPLAGEENEQFF.